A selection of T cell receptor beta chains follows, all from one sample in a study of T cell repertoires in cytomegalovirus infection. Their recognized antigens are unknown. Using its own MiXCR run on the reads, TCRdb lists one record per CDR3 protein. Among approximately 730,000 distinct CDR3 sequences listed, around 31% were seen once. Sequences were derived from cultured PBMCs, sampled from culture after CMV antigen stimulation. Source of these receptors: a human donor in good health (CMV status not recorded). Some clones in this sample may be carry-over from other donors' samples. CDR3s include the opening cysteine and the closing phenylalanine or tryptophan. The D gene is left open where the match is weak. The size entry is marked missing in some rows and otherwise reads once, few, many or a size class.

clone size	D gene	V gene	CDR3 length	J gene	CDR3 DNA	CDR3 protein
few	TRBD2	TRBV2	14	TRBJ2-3	TGTGCCAGCACTCCGACGGGGGGTTCAAATACGCAGTATTTT	CASTPTGGSNTQYF
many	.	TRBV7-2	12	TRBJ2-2	TGTGCCAGCAGCCCCCTCACCGGGGAGCTGTTTTTT	CASSPLTGELFF
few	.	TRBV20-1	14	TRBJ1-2	TGCAGTGCTAGAGACAGGGCCCGGCACTATGGCTACACCTTC	CSARDRARHYGYTF
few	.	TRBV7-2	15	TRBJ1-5	TGTGCCAGCAGCTTTGGGCAGGGAGGTACTCAGCCCCAGCATTTT	CASSFGQGGTQPQHF
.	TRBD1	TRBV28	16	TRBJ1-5	TGTGCCAGCAGTAAGTGGGTGACAGGGGGCAATCAGCCCCAGCATTTT	CASSKWVTGGNQPQHF
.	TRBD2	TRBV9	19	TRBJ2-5	TGTGCCAGCAGCCCCCGATCAGGGGGGTCTAGCGGGATACAAGAGACCCAGTACTTC	CASSPRSGGSSGIQETQYF
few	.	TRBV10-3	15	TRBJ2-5	TGTGCCATCAGTGAGCTCGGTGGGCGCCGGGAGACCCAGTACTTC	CAISELGGRRETQYF
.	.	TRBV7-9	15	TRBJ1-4	TGTGCCAGCAGCGGAAGTTGGGTAAACAATGAAAAACTGTTTTTT	CASSGSWVNNEKLFF
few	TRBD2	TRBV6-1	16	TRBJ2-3	TGTGCCAGCAGTGAAGCGTCACCGGGAGGGGTGGATACGCAGTATTTT	CASSEASPGGVDTQYF
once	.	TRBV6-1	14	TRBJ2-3	TGTGCCAGCATGACCGGGACGGGGACAGATACGCAGTATTTT	CASMTGTGTDTQYF
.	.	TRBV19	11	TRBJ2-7	TGTGCCAGTAGTATAGAAGAGAAGCAGTACTTC	CASSIEEKQYF
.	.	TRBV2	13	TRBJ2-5	TGTGCCAGCAGACTTGGAGCACAAGAGACCCAGTACTTC	CASRLGAQETQYF
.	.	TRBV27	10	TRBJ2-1	TGTGCCCTGGCCTACAATGAGCAGTTCTTC	CALAYNEQFF
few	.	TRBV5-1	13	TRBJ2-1	TGCGCCAGCAGCTTGAACAGGATAGATGAGCAGTTCTTC	CASSLNRIDEQFF
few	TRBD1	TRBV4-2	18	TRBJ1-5	TGTGCCAGCAGCCAAGAACATTCGACGACAGGGATTGGGCAGCCCCAGCATTTT	CASSQEHSTTGIGQPQHF
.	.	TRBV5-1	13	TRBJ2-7	TGCGCCAGCACCACAGGGTACAGTTACGAGCAGTACTTC	CASTTGYSYEQYF
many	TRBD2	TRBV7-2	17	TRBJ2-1	TGTGCCAGCAGCCGCCTTCCGGGGGGAAGCTCCTACAATGAGCAGTTCTTC	CASSRLPGGSSYNEQFF
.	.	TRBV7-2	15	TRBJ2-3	TGTGCCAGCAGCTTAGAAGGGCCCCTCCCCGATACGCAGTATTTT	CASSLEGPLPDTQYF
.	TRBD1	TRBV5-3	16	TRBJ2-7	TGTGCCAGCAGCCCTGAGCCGGGACAGGCCTCATCCGAGCAGTACTTC	CASSPEPGQASSEQYF
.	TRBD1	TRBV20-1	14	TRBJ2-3	TGCAGTGCTAGAGATGGGACAGCCACAGATACGCAGTATTTT	CSARDGTATDTQYF
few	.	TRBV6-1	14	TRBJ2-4	TGTGCCAGCAGTGAAGCGGGGGGTTTGAACATTCAGTACTTC	CASSEAGGLNIQYF
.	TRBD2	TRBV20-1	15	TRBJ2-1	TGCAGTGCGGAAGCCGGGACTAGCGGTATTGGCGAGCAGTTCTTC	CSAEAGTSGIGEQFF
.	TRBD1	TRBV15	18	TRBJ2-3	TGTGCCACCAGCAGTGCGACGAGCCGGGACAGATTCACAGATACGCAGTATTTT	CATSSATSRDRFTDTQYF